The 7 T cell receptor beta chains below were found in one sample sequenced in a study of control samples from healthy donors and cancer patients. Profiled with immunoSEQ multiplex PCR; TCRdb holds only in-frame clones, not every one. The repertoire includes 150,000 to 200,000 clones, approximately 94% of them detected once, and 1.1% to 1.5% sits in the top ten. Sequenced: blood. These TCRs come from a young man in good health.

This chain connects TRBV6-6 to TRBJ1-2; D possibly corresponds to TRBD1 (6 bases). This CDR3 is built from 11 residues. Germline CDR1 reads MNHNY; CDR2 reads SVGAGI (reference sequence). Trimming took 8 bases from V and 2 from J, leaving 6 bases between them. DNA of the CDR3: TGTGCCAGCCAGGGGAACTATGGCTACACCTTC. Protein: CASQGNYGYTF.

The gene calls are TRBV6-5 and TRBJ1-1; 7 bases are shared with TRBD1. The V segment lost 8 bases and the J segment 0 bases; nucleotides outside the gene matches: 6. This CDR3 is 14 amino acids long. Germline V lookup: CDR1 MNHEY, CDR2 SVGAGI. This CDR3 reads CASGKGALNTEAFF. The DNA for the CDR3 is TGTGCCAGCGGAAAGGGGGCTCTGAACACTGAAGCTTTCTTT.

V gene TRBV7-9 combines with J gene TRBJ1-1, with a weak D call TRBD1 (6 bases). This CDR3 spans 15 amino acids. Deletions cut 3 bases from V and 3 bases from J, with 14 bases between. Per germline, CDR1 SEHNR and CDR2 FQNEAQ (reference sequence). The CDR3 reads CASSLTVTGHTEAFF. CDR3 bases: TGTGCCAGCAGCTTGACCGTCACAGGGCACACTGAAGCTTTCTTT.

The CDR3 is CASSYSEQRETQYF. The CDR3 DNA reads as TGTGCCAGCAGTTACTCCGAACAGAGAGAGACCCAGTACTTC. V usage is TRBV6-5 and J usage is TRBJ2-5; D remains ambiguous. V was clipped by 0 bases and J by 4 bases, with 9 bases between them. CDR3 length: 14 residues. From germline, CDR1 is MNHEY and CDR2 SVGAGI.

The chain uses TRBV19 and TRBJ2-1; D is perhaps TRBD2 (5 bases). Germline V gene data show CDR1 as LNHDA and CDR2 as SQIVND (reference sequence). The V gene lost 6 bases and the J gene lost 4 bases, with 13 bases spanning the gap. This CDR3 contains 14 residues. The CDR3 here is CASRLGSSYNEQFF. The CDR3 DNA reads as TGTGCCAGTAGATTAGGGAGTTCTTACAATGAGCAGTTCTTC.

CDR3 in DNA: TGCAGCGTTGGGGTGGGGGATGGGACCTACGAGCAGTACTTC. As protein: CSVGVGDGTYEQYF. The chain couples TRBV29-1 to TRBJ2-7; perhaps D is TRBD1 or TRBD2 (5 bases each). CDR1 and CDR2 (germline): SQVTM, ANQGSEA. The CDR3 sequence is 14 residues long. Deletions cut 4 bases from V and 2 bases from J, with 15 bases between.

This clone has a single count. The chain joins TRBV7-8 to TRBJ2-7; D is perhaps TRBD1 or TRBD2 (5 bases each). Germline-derived CDR1 and CDR2 are SGHVS and FQNEAQ. V gave up 5 bases and J gave up 2 bases, with 19 bases separating them. The CDR3 length is 16 residues. CDR3 in DNA: TGTGCCAGCAGCCCTACGACAGTCGGGGACCCCTACGAGCAGTACTTC. Amino acids: CASSPTTVGDPYEQYF.